Sequencing of this T cell receptor (beta chain) was carried out in a study of beta chain features in type 1 diabetes. Turning to the study itself: Patients and healthy donors were similar in age, gender and cell yields. Study results and caveats: Type 1 diabetes patients showed a moderate but significant shortening of TCRB CDR3s in all four CD4+ subsets. Sequencing of cDNA might inflate the share of cells that strongly express TCR. TCRB rearrangement may or may not be influenced by HLA type; here this remained unresolved.

This CDR3 contains 16 residues. The ends lost 1 base at V and 7 bases at J; junction bases unmatched: 5. Per the germline V gene, CDR1 is SGHTA and CDR2 is FQGNSA. This clone turned up a few times. The antigen is unknown. The whole isolated RNA underwent reverse transcription, so sequencing captured expressed TCRB transcripts. Assay: immunoSEQ multiplex PCR; the TCRdb copy retains only in-frame clones and omits some. The profile shows around 650,000 clones, 12% of them singletons. Sequencing was done on a sample of naive CD4+ T cells from blood. The clonotype originates from a young man with type 1 diabetes. J is TRBJ1-6 and V is TRBV7-2; 9 bases fit TRBD1. The CDR3 bases are TGTGCCAGCAGCTTAGGCGGACAGGGGATGAATTCACCCCTCCACTTT. Translation: CASSLGGQGMNSPLHF.